The 2 T cell receptor beta chains given below trace back to one sample, sequenced in a study of blood T cell repertoires in COVID-19. Measured with immunoSEQ multiplex PCR; TCRdb has only the in-frame clones, and not every one. The sample carries about 46,000 clones, approximately 87% recorded once. The source material was peripheral blood. These receptors were obtained from a human donor in a cohort sampled during active COVID-19.

The CDR3 DNA reads TGTGCCAGCACCCCCGGGGGAGCTACTGAAGCTTTCTTT. It specifies CASTPGGATEAFF. The chain carries TRBV27 and TRBJ1-1, with TRBD1 as a possible D gene (5 bases). CDR1 is MNHEY and CDR2 is SMNVEV in the germline V gene (reference sequence). The CDR3 contains 13 residues. Trimming cost V 7 bases and J 5 bases, with 14 bases left between them.

The chain combines TRBV5-5 with TRBJ2-5, with a weak D call TRBD2 (6 bases). Trimming cost V 0 bases and J 2 bases, with 17 bases left between them. The CDR3 has 17 residues. The V gene's germline CDR1 is SGHKS and CDR2 YYEKEE (reference sequence). DNA of the CDR3: TGTGCCAGCAGCTTGGAGGCCCGGGGACTGAGGCAAGAGACCCAGTACTTC. Protein sequence: CASSLEARGLRQETQYF.